These 2 T cell receptor beta chains share one sample of origin, sequenced in a study of blood T cell repertoires in COVID-19. Assay: immunoSEQ multiplex PCR; the TCRdb copy retains only in-frame clones and omits some. The sample gives fewer than 600,000 clones, 89% of which show up once; roughly 0.84% is in the top ten. The specimen sequenced was peripheral blood. These receptors all stem from a man younger than 35 with COVID-19, enrolled during active disease.

This rearrangement joins TRBV5-5 to TRBJ1-4; D gene uncertain. Germline V lookup: CDR1 SGHKS, CDR2 YYEKEE (reference sequence). Trimming cost V 3 bases and J 12 bases, with 9 bases left between them. This CDR3 region has 11 residues. The CDR3 region has the DNA TGTGCCAGCAGCTCGGGAATGGAACTGTTTTTT. Translation: CASSSGMELFF.

The chain links TRBV7-9 to TRBJ2-7; TRBD2 matches at 15 bases. The CDR3 length is 17 residues. Trimming at V came to 5 bases and at J to 6 bases, leaving 11 bases not matched to a gene. Germline V gene sequence: CDR1 SEHNR, CDR2 FQNEAQ (reference sequence). The DNA for the CDR3 is TGTGCCAGCAGCCTCTGGCGGACTAGCGGGAGGGCCTTCGAGCAGTACTTC. Encoded protein: CASSLWRTSGRAFEQYF. Using reference TRBV7-9 and TRBJ2-7 for the parts outside the CDR3, the full variable domain is DTGVSQNPRHKITKRGQNVTFRCDPISEHNRLYWYRQTLGQGPEFLTYFQNEAQLEKSRLLSDRFSAERPKGSFSTLEIQRTEQGDSAMYLCASSLWRTSGRAFEQYFGPGTRLTVT.